This T cell receptor beta chain was observed in a study of T-cell reconstitution after alpha-beta-depleted transplantation in children. Unique molecular identifiers were used in preparing the TCRbeta library. TCRdb re-derived calls from the PCR reads in MiXCR, one entry per CDR3 protein. The table lists 170,000 or so distinct CDR3 sequences, approximately 7% of them singletons, with 3% to 3.5% in the top ten. This clonotype appeared many times. Germline CDR1 SQVTM, CDR2 ANQGSEA. J was trimmed by 0 bases and V by 7 bases; bases with no gene match: 14. The CDR3 contains 18 residues. The V and J genes are TRBV29-1 and TRBJ2-6; 8 nucleotides line up with TRBD1. This clonotype was obtained from a human donor who donated a stem cell graft to a child with Wiskott-Aldrich syndrome. The sequencing here drew on PBMCs from the stem cell graft donor, taken from the stem cell graft. CDR3 amino acids: CSALGGQGRSSGANVLTF. In DNA form, the CDR3 reads TGCAGCGCCCTAGGTGGACAGGGAAGAAGCTCTGGGGCCAACGTCCTGACTTTC.